This T cell receptor (beta chain) stems from a study of T cells in women clearing cervical HPV infection. Study context: For cases, blood was sampled a median around 150 days after lesion detection, interquartile range roughly 80 to 200 days.

Clones were read by immunoSEQ multiplex PCR, and TCRdb kept only the in-frame ones, dropping some. The table lists 20,000 to 30,000 clones. Details on this clone: The CDR3 is cut off 3 residues early in the read; its end comes from the germline J gene.

The CDR3 consists of 15 residues. CDR1 and CDR2 (germline): SGHRS, YFSETQ. V gave up 1 base and J gave up 9 bases; unmatched junction bases: 6. Each participant carried one incident cervical HPV16 infection only. MY09/MY11 PCR detected cervical HPV DNA; dot-blot assigned genotypes. Sample: blood buffy coat. This receptor was taken from a woman aged 18-70 years with a cervical HPV16 infection that either progressed to CIN3+ or cleared (not recorded which). The chain is built from TRBV5-1 and TRBJ1-6; the match to TRBD1 covers 8 bases. CDR3 protein: CASSLTGQVGSPLHF. The part of the CDR3 DNA that was read is TGCGCCAGCAGCTTGACGGGACAGGTGGGTTCACCC.